This TCR beta chain was documented in a study of CD8 T cells in Susac syndrome (dated by TCRdb to between 2018 and 2021). For context, the study as a whole: Of the Susac syndrome patients who were sequenced, more than five had clinically active disease and roughly eight were in clinical remission. Susac syndrome patients were therapy-naive, on corticosteroids (some also receiving IVIg), or on IVIg alone at blood withdrawal. The study used repertoire sequencing to test whether antigen drove CD8+ T cell activation and differentiation in Susac syndrome. Clonality of the CD8+ T cell repertoire was compared between eleven to twelve healthy donors, about 14 Susac syndrome patients and some 15 multiple sclerosis patients. The investigation overall reported the following: Some 15 and five Susac-specific public clones were found in the total CD8+ and CD8+ TEMRA repertoires, respectively. The number of individuals in the TCR sequencing and HLA analysis was acknowledged as relatively small. Susac syndrome CD8+ repertoires showed clonal expansion, highest in CD8+ TEMRA cells and greater in clinically active than remitting patients.

Comment on this clonotype: Its cognate antigen has yet to be identified. No base quality values were provided; no much bigger clone lies one nucleotide off.

Peripheral blood CD8+ and CD4+ T cells from healthy donors, Susac syndrome patients and multiple sclerosis patients were profiled by high-throughput TCR beta sequencing. Recently defined diagnostic criteria for definite or probable disease were met by the Susac syndrome patients. Bulk CD8+ and CD4+ T cells were purified by magnetic negative isolation, whereas CD8+ TEMRA cells were enriched by FACS. Blood was drawn into EDTA tubes, processed within 24 hours, and PBMCs were isolated by density gradient centrifugation. PBMCs intended for TCR sequencing were frozen in liquid nitrogen and were later thawed in a 37 degrees C water bath. Purity of sorted or isolated CD4+, CD8+ and CD8+ TEMRA cells was at least 90%. RNA was extracted with the RNeasy kit and about 0.5 to 1 ug was reverse transcribed using random hexamers. The immunoSEQ multiplex PCR assay, covering 54 Vbeta and 13 Jbeta segments, was used to amplify TCR beta CDR3 regions. PCR amplification bias was corrected by using a synthetic template baseline for primer optimization and computational correction. In the paper's pipeline: Reads were annotated to V, D and J genes per IMGT and analyzed with immunoSEQ Analyzer, keeping only productive sequences. Clonality was calculated as one minus the Shannon entropy normalized by log2 of the number of productive unique sequences. For each patient and control, public and private clones were evaluated within the 100 most prevalent clones. Clones were defined as Susac-specific if absent from the healthy and MS cohorts, from around 1,000 published viral clones and from other ImmuneACCESS disease sequences. TCRdb reworked the public reads: Q25 trimming with fastp, MiXCR clone assembly, productive beta chains retained. Each CDR3 protein gets just one entry, which takes the most common genes and DNA from the rows behind it. The V and J calls shown here were made by TCRdb, not taken from the authors' results. This sample has some 130,000 distinct CDR3 sequences in its table, and 95% of those were observed once. The leading ten clones occupy 0.18% of the sample.

The origin of this receptor is a human donor with Susac syndrome. Sequenced: CD8+ T cells from PBMCs.

Here is the DNA: TGTGCCAGCAGCCACACGGGACGCGGAAACACCATATATTTT. The translation is CASSHTGRGNTIYF. Recombination linked TRBV12-3 or TRBV12-4 to TRBJ1-3; matching of 5 bases hints at TRBD1 as the D gene. Trimming at the junction amounts to 6 bases on V and 4 bases on J, and the germline ends lie 13 bases apart. The CDR3 starts with the cysteine, ends with the phenylalanine, and has 14 residues. Kept here is only the CDR3 DNA, which spans 42 bases and is read in frame from base 1.